Listed below are T cell receptor beta chains from one sample, sequenced in a study of response to subunit inactivated influenza vaccine. TCRdb used MiXCR to reprocess the RT-PCR reads, holding one entry per CDR3 protein. The sample holds more than 150,000 distinct CDR3 sequences, nearly 9.5% seen once. The starting material was non-naive T cells sorted from PBMCs, obtained on the day of vaccination. These receptor sequences come from a man in his fifties or sixties who received an inactivated influenza vaccine. CDR3s include the opening cysteine and the closing phenylalanine or tryptophan. The order of the fields is D gene, V gene, J gene, clone size, CDR3 protein, CDR3 DNA. A D gene is named only where the DNA matches it firmly. Clone size is not always given. Where it is, it says once, few, many or a class for expanded clones.

NA	TRBV3-1	TRBJ1-2	NA	CASSQIGHGYTF	TGTGCCAGCAGCCAAATCGGGCATGGCTACACCTTC
TRBD1	TRBV7-6	TRBJ2-2	few	CASSLAGQSYTGELFF	TGTGCCAGCAGCTTAGCGGGACAGTCGTACACCGGGGAGCTGTTTTTT
TRBD1	TRBV29-1	TRBJ2-5	many	CSAGQGSQETQYF	TGCAGCGCCGGACAGGGGAGTCAAGAGACCCAGTACTTC
TRBD2	TRBV3-1	TRBJ2-7	NA	CASSQTSGSCYEQYF	TGTGCCAGCAGCCAGACTAGCGGGAGTTGTTACGAGCAGTACTTC
NA	TRBV4-3	TRBJ2-1	NA	CASSQDGGAAAAYNEQFF	TGCGCCAGCAGCCAAGATGGCGGAGCCGCGGCAGCCTACAATGAGCAGTTCTTC
NA	TRBV2	TRBJ2-2	NA	CASTQTALLGGELFF	TGTGCCAGTACCCAGACCGCTTTGTTGGGCGGGGAGCTGTTTTTT
NA	TRBV7-2	TRBJ2-3	NA	CASSLFGSTDTQYF	TGTGCCAGCAGCTTATTTGGCAGCACAGATACGCAGTATTTT
NA	TRBV7-2	TRBJ2-7	NA	CASSLQGLESYEQYF	TGTGCCAGCAGCTTACAGGGTCTAGAGTCCTACGAGCAGTACTTC
NA	TRBV7-3	TRBJ1-6	many	CASSLTKESPLHF	TGTGCCAGCAGCTTAACGAAGGAATCACCCCTCCACTTT
NA	TRBV2	TRBJ1-1	NA	CASSEVTARNTEAFF	TGTGCCAGCAGTGAAGTGACAGCTAGGAACACTGAAGCTTTCTTT
NA	TRBV10-3	TRBJ2-3	NA	CAIQPGTNTDTQYF	TGTGCCATACAACCGGGCACAAACACAGATACGCAGTATTTT
TRBD1	TRBV20-1	TRBJ2-7	many	CSARVMGQASYEQYF	TGCAGTGCTAGAGTTATGGGACAGGCCTCCTACGAGCAGTACTTC
NA	TRBV6-1	TRBJ1-1	few	CASRPRRRGGGSPEAFF	TGTGCCAGCAGACCCCGACGGCGGGGCGGGGGTAGTCCTGAAGCTTTCTTT
NA	TRBV5-4	TRBJ2-1	few	CASSTIPRASRFSEQFF	TGTGCCAGCAGCACTATACCGAGGGCTAGTCGATTCTCCGAGCAGTTCTTC
NA	TRBV3-1	TRBJ2-1	few	CASSLPGLNEQFF	TGTGCCAGCAGCCTCCCAGGGCTGAATGAGCAGTTCTTC
TRBD2	TRBV4-2	TRBJ2-7	many	CASSQDRTSGVQYF	TGTGCCAGCAGCCAAGACCGGACTAGCGGGGTCCAGTACTTC
NA	TRBV5-1	TRBJ1-1	NA	CASSLDWWNTEAFF	TGCGCCAGCAGCTTGGACTGGTGGAACACTGAAGCTTTCTTT
NA	TRBV6-5	TRBJ1-5	NA	CASSYRAGNQPQHF	TGTGCCAGCAGTTACAGGGCAGGGAATCAGCCCCAGCATTTT
TRBD1	TRBV11-2	TRBJ2-6	NA	CASSSIRWTGRRGANVLTF	TGTGCCAGCAGCTCCATCCGATGGACAGGGAGACGTGGGGCCAACGTCCTGACTTTC
TRBD1	TRBV20-1	TRBJ2-5	NA	CSARDPPQGATGWHF	TGCAGTGCTAGAGATCCTCCACAGGGGGCAACCGGATGGCACTTC
NA	TRBV12-3/TRBV12-4	TRBJ1-3	many	CASSFGKGNTIYF	TGTGCCAGCAGTTTCGGGAAGGGAAACACCATATATTTT
NA	TRBV3-1	TRBJ2-1	few	CASSQIGPKEQFF	TGTGCCAGCAGCCAGATTGGGCCAAAGGAGCAGTTCTTC
TRBD1	TRBV4-2	TRBJ1-5	NA	CASSQEQGAGNQPQHF	TGTGCCAGCAGCCAAGAACAGGGGGCAGGAAATCAGCCCCAGCATTTT
NA	TRBV4-2	TRBJ2-3	many	CASRGAGVSTDTQYF	TGTGCCAGCAGGGGGGCAGGAGTTAGCACAGATACGCAGTATTTT
NA	TRBV5-5	TRBJ2-1	NA	CVSSLGLASYNEQFF	TGTGTCAGCAGCTTGGGGCTAGCGAGTTACAATGAGCAGTTCTTC
TRBD1	TRBV24-1	TRBJ2-3	medium-sized	CATSSRGLGTDTQYF	TGTGCCACCAGTTCCAGGGGGCTCGGCACAGATACGCAGTATTTT
TRBD2	TRBV19	TRBJ2-1	NA	CASRGLAGGGEQFF	TGTGCCAGTAGGGGACTAGCGGGAGGAGGTGAGCAGTTCTTC
TRBD1	TRBV15	TRBJ2-7	many	CATSKTGGGQYF	TGTGCCACCAGCAAAACAGGGGGTGGGCAGTACTTC
NA	TRBV27	TRBJ2-7	NA	CASSSWTAPNEQYF	TGTGCCAGCAGTTCCTGGACAGCCCCCAACGAGCAGTACTTC
NA	TRBV12-3/TRBV12-4	TRBJ2-1	few	CASRTGWAGTGEQFF	TGTGCCAGCAGGACTGGATGGGCGGGGACCGGGGAGCAGTTCTTC
NA	TRBV6-2/TRBV6-3	TRBJ2-7	few	CAKSLGWTYEQYF	TGTGCCAAGAGTCTAGGGTGGACCTACGAGCAGTACTTC
NA	TRBV7-9	TRBJ2-2	few	CASSLEGHIGELFF	TGTGCCAGCAGCTTAGAAGGACATATCGGGGAGCTGTTTTTT
NA	TRBV12-3/TRBV12-4	TRBJ1-5	many	CASSGGQSNQPQHF	TGTGCCAGCAGTGGCGGACAGAGCAATCAGCCCCAGCATTTT
NA	TRBV10-3	TRBJ2-2	many	CAISESVTSGELFF	TGTGCCATCAGTGAGTCTGTAACTTCGGGGGAGCTGTTTTTT
TRBD1	TRBV5-5	TRBJ1-6	NA	CASSLGQGRSPLHF	TGTGCCAGCAGCCTGGGACAGGGACGTTCACCCCTCCACTTT
NA	TRBV5-4	TRBJ1-1	NA	CASSRVDTEAFF	TGTGCCAGCAGCAGGGTGGACACTGAAGCTTTCTTT
NA	TRBV5-1	TRBJ1-4	many	CASSLGQLATNEKLFF	TGCGCCAGCAGCTTGGGACAGCTTGCAACTAATGAAAAACTGTTTTTT
NA	TRBV9	TRBJ1-6	few	CASSVDGQYNSPLHF	TGTGCCAGCAGCGTAGACGGGCAGTATAATTCACCCCTCCACTTT
TRBD2	TRBV5-1	TRBJ2-7	many	CASSITSGRSYEQYF	TGCGCCAGCAGCATAACTAGCGGGCGCTCCTACGAGCAGTACTTC
TRBD1	TRBV10-3	TRBJ2-3	many	CATRKGQTLGDTQYF	TGTGCCACCCGGAAGGGACAGACTTTGGGAGATACGCAGTATTTT
NA	TRBV6-1	TRBJ2-4	many	CASSPAGGGNIQYF	TGTGCCAGCAGCCCCGCGGGCGGCGGAAACATTCAGTACTTC
NA	TRBV20-1	TRBJ2-2	many	CSARDWLTGELFF	TGCAGTGCTAGAGATTGGTTGACCGGGGAGCTGTTTTTT
TRBD1	TRBV5-8	TRBJ2-5	few	CASSWTGGETQYF	TGTGCCAGCAGCTGGACAGGGGGAGAGACCCAGTACTTC
TRBD1	TRBV7-2	TRBJ1-3	many	CASSLGFTDRLRTGNTIYF	TGTGCCAGCAGCTTAGGCTTTACGGACAGGCTGAGGACTGGAAACACCATATATTTT
NA	TRBV30	TRBJ2-5	few	CAWIPSDGEPQETQYF	TGTGCCTGGATTCCCTCGGACGGAGAACCCCAAGAGACCCAGTACTTC
TRBD1	TRBV6-5	TRBJ1-1	many	CASSFQGGTEAFF	TGTGCCAGCAGTTTTCAGGGGGGCACTGAAGCTTTCTTT
NA	TRBV4-3	TRBJ1-6	many	CASSHLNRDSPLHF	TGCGCCAGCAGCCACTTAAACAGGGATTCACCCCTCCACTTT
NA	TRBV5-1	TRBJ2-5	NA	CASSSSGIGETQYF	TGCGCCAGCAGCTCCTCGGGAATTGGAGAGACCCAGTACTTC
NA	TRBV12-3/TRBV12-4	TRBJ1-5	NA	CASRAGGDRSQHF	TGTGCCAGCAGGGCGGGGGGAGATCGGTCCCAGCATTTT
NA	TRBV6-1	TRBJ2-2	few	CASSPRPPSASNTGELFF	TGTGCCAGCAGCCCACGCCCCCCTAGCGCTTCGAACACCGGGGAGCTGTTTTTT
NA	TRBV29-1	TRBJ2-2	many	CSVTRGTGELFF	TGCAGCGTTACAAGGGGCACCGGGGAGCTGTTTTTT
NA	TRBV20-1	TRBJ2-7	few	CSAADRPSYEQYF	TGCAGTGCTGCTGACAGGCCTTCCTACGAGCAGTACTTC
NA	TRBV4-3	TRBJ1-1	NA	CASSQHGGGTEAFF	TGCGCCAGCAGCCAACACGGCGGAGGCACTGAAGCTTTCTTT
TRBD1	TRBV7-2	TRBJ2-7	NA	CASSVRDSHYEQYF	TGTGCCAGCAGCGTCCGGGACAGTCACTACGAGCAGTACTTC
TRBD2	TRBV9	TRBJ2-3	many	CASSKSGTTDTQYF	TGTGCCAGCAGCAAAAGCGGGACCACAGATACGCAGTATTTT
NA	TRBV29-1	TRBJ2-7	many	CSVASSYEQYF	TGCAGCGTTGCATCCAGCTACGAGCAGTACTTC
NA	TRBV4-3	TRBJ1-6	few	CASSHSLGGNNSPLHF	TGCGCCAGCAGCCACTCCCTTGGGGGAAATAATTCACCCCTCCACTTT
TRBD2	TRBV19	TRBJ2-1	few	CASSIAGGNNEQFF	TGTGCCAGTAGCATAGCGGGAGGGAATAATGAGCAGTTCTTC
NA	TRBV2	TRBJ2-3	few	CASRGRNTDTQYF	TGTGCCAGCAGAGGACGGAACACAGATACGCAGTATTTT
NA	TRBV2	TRBJ2-5	few	CASSEGSTGTQYF	TGTGCCAGCAGTGAAGGATCCACGGGGACCCAGTACTTC